This TCR beta chain comes out of a study of CXCR3-negative and CXCR3-positive naive CD8 T cells. The CDR3 has 15 amino acids. The germline gives CDR1 SGHTA, CDR2 FQGNSA. Remarks on this clonotype: The antigen is unknown.

Subsets of CD8+ T cells were each sorted in triplicate at approximately 300,000 cells apiece. Via 5' RACE with UMI labels, TRB cDNA libraries were prepared. From its re-call of the 5' RACE reads, TCRdb lists each CDR3 protein once, without DNA. The sample holds roughly 39,000 distinct CDR3 sequences. Study-wide points: High diversity, comparable across both naive subsets, contrasted with much lower diversity in memory CD8+ cells. TRB CDR3 properties served as the basis for inferring TCR strength, and surface CD5 was comparable between naive subsets. After cryopreservation, expression of CXCR3 was partially reduced, and most assays were run with fresh PBMCs.

This rearrangement joins TRBV7-2 to TRBJ2-7. The material sequenced was memory CD8+ T cells from blood. The clonotype was recovered from a human donor in good health. Some clones in this sample may be carry-over from other donors' samples. The CDR3 loop reads CASSLHPGIAYEQYF.